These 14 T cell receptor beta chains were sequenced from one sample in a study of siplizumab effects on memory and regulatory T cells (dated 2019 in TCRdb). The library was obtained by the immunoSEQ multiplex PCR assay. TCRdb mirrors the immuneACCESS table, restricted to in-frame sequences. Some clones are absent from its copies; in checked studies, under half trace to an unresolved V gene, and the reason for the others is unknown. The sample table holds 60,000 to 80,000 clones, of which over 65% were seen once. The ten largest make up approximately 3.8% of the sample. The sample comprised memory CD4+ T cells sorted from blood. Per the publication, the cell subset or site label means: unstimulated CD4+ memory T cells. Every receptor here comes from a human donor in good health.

CDR3 in DNA: TGTGCCAGCAGTCCCCACCGGGGGCAGGTGGGAGGCTACACCTTC. Its protein product is CASSPHRGQVGGYTF. The chain employs TRBV27 and TRBJ1-2, with D maybe TRBD1 (6 bases). The V end lost 5 bases, the J end lost 8 bases, and 21 bases lay between the germline ends. The CDR3 is 15 residues long. CDR1 MNHEY and CDR2 SMNVEV come from the germline V gene (reference sequence).

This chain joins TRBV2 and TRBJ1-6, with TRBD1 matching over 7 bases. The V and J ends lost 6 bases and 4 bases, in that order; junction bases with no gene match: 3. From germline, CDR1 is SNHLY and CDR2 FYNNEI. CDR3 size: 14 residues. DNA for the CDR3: TGTGCCAGCAGACAGGGGCTTTATAATTCACCCCTCCACTTT. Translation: CASRQGLYNSPLHF.

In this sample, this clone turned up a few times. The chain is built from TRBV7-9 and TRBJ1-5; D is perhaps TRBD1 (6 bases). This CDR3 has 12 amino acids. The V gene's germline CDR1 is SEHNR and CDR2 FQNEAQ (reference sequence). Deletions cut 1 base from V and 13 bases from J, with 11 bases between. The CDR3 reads CASSLEQGPQHF. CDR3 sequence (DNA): TGTGCCAGCAGCTTAGAACAGGGCCCTCAGCATTTT. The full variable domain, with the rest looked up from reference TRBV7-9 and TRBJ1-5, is DTGVSQNPRHKITKRGQNVTFRCDPISEHNRLYWYRQTLGQGPEFLTYFQNEAQLEKSRLLSDRFSAERPKGSFSTLEIQRTEQGDSAMYLCASSLEQGPQHFGDGTRLSIL.

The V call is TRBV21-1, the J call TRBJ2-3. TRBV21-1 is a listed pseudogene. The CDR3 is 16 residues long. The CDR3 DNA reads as TGTGCCAGCAGCGGGGGGGACAGAGAGAACACAGATACGCAGTATTTT. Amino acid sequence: CASSGGDRENTDTQYF.

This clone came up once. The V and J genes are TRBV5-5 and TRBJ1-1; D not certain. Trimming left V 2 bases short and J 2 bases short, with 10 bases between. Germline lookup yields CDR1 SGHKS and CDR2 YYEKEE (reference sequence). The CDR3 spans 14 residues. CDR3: CASSFMGSNTEAFF. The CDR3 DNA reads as TGTGCCAGCAGCTTCATGGGGTCAAACACTGAAGCTTTCTTT.

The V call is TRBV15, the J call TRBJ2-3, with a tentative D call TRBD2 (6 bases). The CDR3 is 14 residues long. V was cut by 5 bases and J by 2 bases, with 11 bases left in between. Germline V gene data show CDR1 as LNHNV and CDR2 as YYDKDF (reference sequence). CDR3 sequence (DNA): TGTGCCACCAGCGATGGGACTCCCACAGATACGCAGTATTTT. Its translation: CATSDGTPTDTQYF.

The CDR3 coding sequence is TGCGCCAGCAGCGGCGGGACTAGCGGGCGGAACACCGGGGAGCTGTTTTTT. This codes for CASSGGTSGRNTGELFF. The chain links TRBV4-1 to TRBJ2-2; TRBD2 aligns across 12 bases. CDR1 MGHRA and CDR2 YSYEKL come from the germline V gene. The CDR3 sequence is 17 residues long. Trimming removed 5 bases from V and 1 base from J; junction bases left unmatched: 5.

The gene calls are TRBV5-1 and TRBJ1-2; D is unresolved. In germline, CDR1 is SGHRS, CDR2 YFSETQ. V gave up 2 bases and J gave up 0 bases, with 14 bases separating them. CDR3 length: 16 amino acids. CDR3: CASSLGTTTTNYGYTF. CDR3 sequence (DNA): TGCGCCAGCAGCTTAGGCACCACTACTACTAACTATGGCTACACCTTC.

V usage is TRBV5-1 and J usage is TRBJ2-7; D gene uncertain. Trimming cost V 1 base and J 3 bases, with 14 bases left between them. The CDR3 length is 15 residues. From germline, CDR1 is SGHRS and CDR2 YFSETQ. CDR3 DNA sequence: TGCGCCAGCAGCTTGCTTTTCGGGCCTAACTACGAGCAGTACTTC. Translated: CASSLLFGPNYEQYF.

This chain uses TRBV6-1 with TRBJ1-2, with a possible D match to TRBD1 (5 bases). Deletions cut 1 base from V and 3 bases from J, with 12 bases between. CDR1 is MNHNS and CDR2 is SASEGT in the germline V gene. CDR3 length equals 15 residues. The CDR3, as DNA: TGTGCCAGCAGTGAAGACCGAGGGGTTTACTATGGCTACACCTTC. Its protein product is CASSEDRGVYYGYTF.

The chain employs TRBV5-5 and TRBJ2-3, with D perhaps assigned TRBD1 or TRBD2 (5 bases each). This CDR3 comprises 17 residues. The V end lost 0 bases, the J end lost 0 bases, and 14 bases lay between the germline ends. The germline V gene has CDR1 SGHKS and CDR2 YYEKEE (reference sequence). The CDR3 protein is CASSLVGRSSSTDTQYF. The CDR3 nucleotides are TGTGCCAGCAGCTTGGTGGGACGGAGTTCTAGCACAGATACGCAGTATTTT.

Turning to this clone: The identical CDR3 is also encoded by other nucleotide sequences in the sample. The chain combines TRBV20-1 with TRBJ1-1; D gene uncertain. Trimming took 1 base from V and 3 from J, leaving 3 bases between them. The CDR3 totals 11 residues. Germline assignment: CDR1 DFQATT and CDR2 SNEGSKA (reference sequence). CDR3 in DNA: TGCAGTGCTAGAGGGGACACTGAAGCTTTCTTT. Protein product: CSARGDTEAFF.

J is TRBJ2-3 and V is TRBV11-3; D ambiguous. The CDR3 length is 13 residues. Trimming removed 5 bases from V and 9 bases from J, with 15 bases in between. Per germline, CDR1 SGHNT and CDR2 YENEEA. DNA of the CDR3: TGTGCCAGCAGCCGTGACGGCCTTGCCACGCAGTATTTT. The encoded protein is CASSRDGLATQYF.

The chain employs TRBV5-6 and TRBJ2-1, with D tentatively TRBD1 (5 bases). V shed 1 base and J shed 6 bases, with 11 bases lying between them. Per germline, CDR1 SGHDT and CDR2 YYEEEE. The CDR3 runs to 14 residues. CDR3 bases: TGTGCCAGCAGCTTGATTAATAGGGGCAATGAGCAGTTCTTC. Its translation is CASSLINRGNEQFF.